The subject of this entry is one TCR beta chain. This entry comes from a study of lymphopenia after photon versus proton radiotherapy. The method was immunoSEQ multiplex PCR; TCRdb's version includes in-frame clones alone and lacks a portion of them. The sample records 52,000 or so clones, 92% being singletons. Deletions cut 6 bases from V and 4 bases from J, with 10 bases between. CDR3 length: 11 residues. Germline V gives CDR1 SQVTM, CDR2 ANQGSEA. The sequencing used peripheral blood, collected from a patient treated with photon-based radiotherapy. This receptor was obtained from a woman aged 40 to 49 with cholangiocarcinoma. The chain carries TRBV29-1 and TRBJ2-7; a weak D match, TRBD1 (6 bases). The CDR3 region has the DNA TGCAGCGTGGGACACTCTTACGAGCAGTACTTC. Protein sequence: CSVGHSYEQYF.